The following is a T cell receptor (beta chain) sequence with its context. Its antigen is not identified. Sequencing was performed with immunoSEQ multiplex PCR; in TCRdb, only in-frame clones are kept and a portion is missing. The data show approximately 200,000 clones, 72% seen once. The data derive from a study of cytotoxic CD8 clonotypes in ibrutinib-treated CLL. V trimming: 10 bases; J trimming: 3 bases; junction bases outside the gene matches: 15. The CDR3 is 15 residues long. Looked up from germline, CDR1 is LNHDA and CDR2 is SQIVND (reference sequence). Study-wide points: Among the clonotypes, public ones were uncommon and contracted or held stable on treatment.

The TCR was taken from a human donor with chronic lymphocytic leukemia. This chain uses TRBV19 with TRBJ2-7; TRBD1 agrees at 7 bases. This specimen consisted of PBMCs, obtained after 24 months of ibrutinib treatment. In DNA, the CDR3 is TGTGCCACCAAAGATCGGACAGGACGAAACTACGAGCAGTACTTC. Translated: CATKDRTGRNYEQYF.